Listed below are T cell receptor beta chains from one sample, sequenced in a study of T cells in placental villitis. Data came from immunoSEQ multiplex PCR; TCRdb stores just in-frame clones and leaves some out. The sample has 510 or so clones, just over 95% seen once. Sample: placental tissue containing maternal and fetal cells. The source is a human donor in good health; the placental T cells may come from both mother and fetus. Each CDR3 is given with its conserved first and last residue. The D gene is left open where the match is weak. Part of the rows lack a size; the others show once, few, many or a class for expanded clones.

V	size	D	J	DNA	CDR3
TRBV19	.	.	TRBJ1-1	TGTGCCAGTAGTGCCTATACAGGGAGCGGTGAAGCTTTCTTT	CASSAYTGSGEAFF
TRBV20-1	.	.	TRBJ2-2	TGCAGTGCTACCCCCACCGGGGAGCTGTTTTTT	CSATPTGELFF
TRBV14	.	.	TRBJ1-1	TGTGCCAGCAGCCAAGTCGGCCGACTGAACACTGAAGCTTTCTTT	CASSQVGRLNTEAFF
TRBV9	.	.	TRBJ2-2	TGTGCCAGCAGCCCCCGGTCGGCAGGGACAAACACCGGGGAGCTGTTTTTT	CASSPRSAGTNTGELFF
TRBV5-1	.	.	TRBJ2-7	TGCGCCAGCAGCTTGGCCTGGATTTCCTACGAGCAGTACTTC	CASSLAWISYEQYF
TRBV6-6	.	TRBD2	TRBJ2-1	TGTGCCAGCAGTTACTCCAGGCGGGGGGGCGATAATGAGCAGTTCTTC	CASSYSRRGGDNEQFF
TRBV12-3/TRBV12-4	.	.	TRBJ1-2	TGTGCCATCCGGACAGCTCATGGCTACACCTTC	CAIRTAHGYTF
TRBV23-1	.	.	TRBJ2-6	TGCGCCAGCATGGCGGGCAGGGCAAAATTCAACGTCCTGACTTTC	CASMAGRAKFNVLTF
TRBV7-2	.	.	TRBJ1-2	TGTGCCAGCAGCTTGGGTGTAGGTAACTATGGCTACACCTTC	CASSLGVGNYGYTF
TRBV27	once	.	TRBJ2-2	TGTGCCAGCAGTCAGGCCGGGGAGCTGTTTTTT	CASSQAGELFF
TRBV7-2	.	TRBD2	TRBJ2-1	TGTGCCAGCAGCTTATCGTCCGAGGGAGGGAGGAATGAGCAGTTCTTC	CASSLSSEGGRNEQFF
TRBV3-1/TRBV3-2	.	.	TRBJ1-1	TGTGCCAGCAGCCAAGATTGGGGTAGGGGAACTGAAGCTTTCTTT	CASSQDWGRGTEAFF
TRBV7-2	.	.	TRBJ2-3	TGTGCCAGCAGCGCTAGTGACTATTCAGATACGCAGTATTTT	CASSASDYSDTQYF
TRBV4-3	once	.	TRBJ2-7	TGCGCCAGCAGCCAAGATGGGGCAGGGTACGAGCAGTACTTC	CASSQDGAGYEQYF
TRBV6-1	.	TRBD1	TRBJ2-7	TGTGCCAGCAGTGAAGCGACCGGGACAGGGGGCTACGAGCAGTACTTC	CASSEATGTGGYEQYF
TRBV5-1	.	.	TRBJ2-7	TGCGCCAGCAGTCCCCGGGCGTACGAGCAGTACTTC	CASSPRAYEQYF
TRBV6-2/TRBV6-3	.	TRBD1	TRBJ2-7	TGTGCCAGCAGTTCCCAGACAGGGACCTCCTACGAGCAGTACTTC	CASSSQTGTSYEQYF
TRBV13	.	TRBD1	TRBJ1-1	TGTGCCAGCAGCTTAGGCCGGGACAGAAACACTGAAGCTTTCTTT	CASSLGRDRNTEAFF
TRBV12-5	.	.	TRBJ1-1	TGTGTTAGTGGTTTCGGGATAAACACTGAAGCTTTCTTT	CVSGFGINTEAFF
TRBV9	.	.	TRBJ2-2	TGTGCCAGCAGCGTGAGGGGAGGACTAAACACCGGGGAGCTGTTTTTT	CASSVRGGLNTGELFF
TRBV6-6	.	.	TRBJ1-2	TGTGCCAGCAGTTACATCTCAGGGGCGGTAGGCTACACCTTC	CASSYISGAVGYTF
TRBV3-1/TRBV3-2	.	TRBD2	TRBJ2-1	TGTGCCAGCAGCGGACCTAGCGGGGGCCTCCCACTCAATGAGCAGTTCTTC	CASSGPSGGLPLNEQFF
TRBV6-5	.	.	TRBJ1-2	TGTGCCAGCAATTATGGTTCGAATGGCTACACCTTC	CASNYGSNGYTF
TRBV4-2	.	.	TRBJ1-2	TGTGCCAGCAGCCAAGAGCGACAGAACTATGGCTACACCTTC	CASSQERQNYGYTF
TRBV3-1/TRBV3-2	.	TRBD1	TRBJ1-5	TGTGCCAGCAGCCCGAGCCCGACAGGGAAGGTGGGCAATCAGCCCCAGCATTTT	CASSPSPTGKVGNQPQHF
TRBV27	.	.	TRBJ1-2	TGTGCCAGCAGGGACAGCGCCCCGAACTATGGCTACACCTTC	CASRDSAPNYGYTF
TRBV29-1	.	.	TRBJ1-1	TGCAGCGTTGAATGGGGCGTGGGTGTGGCTTTCTTT	CSVEWGVGVAFF
TRBV4-1	.	.	TRBJ2-1	TGCGCCAGCAGCCAAGTGCACCTTGGCAATGAGCAGTTCTTC	CASSQVHLGNEQFF
TRBV7-9	.	TRBD1	TRBJ1-1	TGTGCCAGCAGCTCCAGGGGGACTGAAGCTTTCTTT	CASSSRGTEAFF
TRBV5-6	.	.	TRBJ1-5	TGTGCCAGCAGCTTTCAAAATCAGCCCCAGCATTTT	CASSFQNQPQHF
TRBV6-5	.	.	TRBJ1-5	TGTGCCAGCAGTTCTGGACAGTTCAATCAGCCCCAGCATTTT	CASSSGQFNQPQHF
TRBV5-1	.	.	TRBJ2-1	TGCGCCAGCAGCTTACAAGGCCTGAATGAGCAGTTCTTC	CASSLQGLNEQFF
TRBV5-1	.	.	TRBJ1-5	TGCGCCAGCAGCTTGACAGGGTACAATCAGCCCCAGCATTTT	CASSLTGYNQPQHF
TRBV4-2	.	.	TRBJ1-5	TGTGCCAGCAGCCAGGGTATTTTTAGCAATCAGCCCCAGCATTTT	CASSQGIFSNQPQHF
TRBV7-3	.	.	TRBJ2-2	TGTGCCAGCAGCCCACCGGCTGGCGCCGGGGAGCTGTTTTTT	CASSPPAGAGELFF
TRBV19	.	TRBD2	TRBJ2-3	TGTGCCAGTAGTTTGGGGTCTAGCGGGAGGGATACGCAGTATTTT	CASSLGSSGRDTQYF
TRBV9	.	.	TRBJ2-1	TGTGCCAGCAGCGCACCCGGGACTCAGGCCGAGTTCTTC	CASSAPGTQAEFF
TRBV4-3	.	.	TRBJ1-5	TGCGCCAGCAGCCAAGGTCCCAATCAGCCCCAGCATTTT	CASSQGPNQPQHF
TRBV6-5	.	TRBD2	TRBJ2-3	TGTGCCAGCCCCACTAGCGGGGGCACAGATACGCAGTATTTT	CASPTSGGTDTQYF
TRBV6-5	once	.	TRBJ2-7	TGTGCCAGCACCCTGGGGCAGGGTGCCTACGAGCAGTACTTC	CASTLGQGAYEQYF
TRBV10-3	.	.	TRBJ2-3	TGTGCCATCAGTGAGGGGGCCAGTGGAGATACGCAGTATTTT	CAISEGASGDTQYF
TRBV5-1	.	.	TRBJ1-1	TGCGCCAGCAGCTTGGGCAGGGGTCGCACTGAAGCTTTCTTT	CASSLGRGRTEAFF
TRBV7-6	.	TRBD1	TRBJ1-4	TGTGCCAGCAGCTTATCCGGGACAGATAATGAAAAACTGTTTTTT	CASSLSGTDNEKLFF
TRBV7-8	.	.	TRBJ2-7	TGTGCCAGCATGGTTCCGGGGGATTACGAGCAGTACTTC	CASMVPGDYEQYF
TRBV4-1	.	TRBD2	TRBJ2-7	TGCGCCAGCAGCCCGGCGGGACTAGCGGGTTTCTACGAGCAGTACTTC	CASSPAGLAGFYEQYF
TRBV3-1/TRBV3-2	.	.	TRBJ2-7	TGTGCCAGCAGCCAAGAGGGTGTCAGCTCCTACGAGCAGTACTTC	CASSQEGVSSYEQYF
TRBV7-9	once	.	TRBJ1-4	TGTGCCAGCAGTTGGAATCTTGAAAAACTGTTTTTT	CASSWNLEKLFF
TRBV12-3/TRBV12-4	.	TRBD1	TRBJ1-3	TGTGCCAGCAGGACAGGGTTTGGAAACACCATATATTTT	CASRTGFGNTIYF
TRBV23-1	.	.	TRBJ1-2	TGCGCCAGCAGTCAATCGTTGCCAGCTAACTATGGCTACACCTTC	CASSQSLPANYGYTF